One sample yielded the 8 T cell receptor beta chains listed below, sequenced in a study of cytomegalovirus exposure and HLA in healthy donors. The PCR made use of 60 Vbeta and 13 Jbeta primers. Method: immunoSEQ multiplex PCR; TCRdb's copy keeps in-frame clones and lacks some. The repertoire shows approximately 180,000 clones; the top ten hold almost 6.5%. The sample consisted of PBMCs. These receptors all come from a man aged 25-45 years in good health and CMV-seronegative.

V and J are TRBV7-6 and TRBJ2-3, with TRBD2 identical over 11 bases. The germline V gene encodes CDR1 SGHVS and CDR2 FNYEAQ. The trim removed 5 bases at V and 2 bases at J, leaving 3 bases unmatched. The length of the CDR3 is 15 residues. CDR3 coding DNA: TGTGCCAGCAGCGCGACTAGCGGGACCACAGATACGCAGTATTTT. It specifies CASSATSGTTDTQYF.

The CDR3 reads CASSEPGKDEKLFF. Here the CDR3 DNA reads TGTGCCAGCAGCGAACCAGGGAAGGATGAAAAACTGTTTTTT. The rearrangement uses TRBV9 and TRBJ1-4, with a possible D match to TRBD1 (5 bases). The ends were cut back, 3 bases at V and 6 bases at J, with 12 bases in the middle. Germline V gene sequence: CDR1 SGDLS, CDR2 YYNGEE. CDR3 length: 14 residues.

This sequence joins TRBV18 and TRBJ1-1; D possibly corresponds to TRBD1 (6 bases). Germline-derived CDR1 and CDR2 are KGHSH and LQKENI. This CDR3 comprises 15 residues. The ends were cut back, 0 bases at V and 1 base at J, with 9 bases in the middle. The CDR3 DNA follows: TGTGCCAGCTCACCACCCGGGACAAAGAACACTGAAGCTTTCTTT. Translation: CASSPPGTKNTEAFF.

V gene TRBV7-2 combines with J gene TRBJ1-1; TRBD1 aligns across 8 bases. Per the germline V gene, CDR1 is SGHTA and CDR2 is FQGNSA. The V and J ends lost 3 bases and 1 base, in that order; junction bases with no gene match: 4. CDR3 length: 15 residues. The CDR3 nucleotides are TGTGCCAGCAGCTTCCAGGGGGCGACGAACACTGAAGCTTTCTTT. This encodes CASSFQGATNTEAFF.

V gene TRBV18 combines with J gene TRBJ2-1; TRBD1 might be the D (6 bases). Germline CDR1 KGHSH, CDR2 LQKENI. V lost 1 base, J lost 8 bases, and 12 bases lay in between. This CDR3 region has 14 residues. CDR3 DNA: TGTGCCAGCTCACCACGGCAGGGGTTCGATGAGCAGTTCTTC. As protein: CASSPRQGFDEQFF.

The gene calls are TRBV18 and TRBJ1-6, with 10 bases lining up with TRBD1. The trim removed 3 bases at V and 8 bases at J, leaving 7 bases unmatched. The CDR3 covers 16 residues. From germline, CDR1 is KGHSH and CDR2 LQKENI. CDR3 protein: CASSPSETGGHSPLHF. CDR3 in DNA: TGTGCCAGCTCACCTTCGGAGACAGGGGGCCATTCACCCCTCCACTTT.

V gene TRBV7-7 combines with J gene TRBJ2-3, with 7 nucleotides matching TRBD1. J gave up 4 bases and V 1 base, and 11 bases lay outside the gene matches. Germline CDR1 reads SSHAT; CDR2 reads FNYEAQ (reference sequence). The CDR3 sequence is 17 residues long. This CDR3 reads CASSLGPGTGASDTQYF. CDR3 nucleotides: TGTGCCAGCAGCTTAGGCCCCGGAACAGGGGCGTCAGATACGCAGTATTTT.

This rearrangement joins TRBV11-3 to TRBJ2-1; TRBD1 matches 8 bases. The V gene end was trimmed by 10 bases and the J gene end by 6 bases; junction bases not matched to a gene: 11. This CDR3 has 14 amino acids. Per the germline V gene, CDR1 is SGHNT and CDR2 is YENEEA. For the CDR3, the DNA is TGTGCCATCCAGACAGGGGAGTCGGGCAATGAGCAGTTCTTC. It specifies CAIQTGESGNEQFF.